These 15 T cell receptor beta chains came from one sample sequenced in a study of neurological immune-mediated disorders. TCRdb re-derived calls from the 5' RACE reads in MiXCR, one entry per CDR3 protein. The table has more than 40,000 distinct CDR3 sequences, 13% to 15% seen once. The sequencing sample was made of CD4+ T cells from blood. All receptors derive from a woman between 55 and 75 years old with HTLV-1-associated myelopathy (HAM/TSP).

This clonotype has a count of ten or more. CDR3 sequence: CASSPGTFNSYGYTF. CDR3 coding DNA: TGTGCCAGCAGTCCCGGGACCTTCAACTCCTATGGCTACACCTTC. The chain links TRBV2 to TRBJ1-2, with D possibly TRBD1 on 5 matching bases. CDR1 and CDR2 (germline): SNHLY, FYNNEI. Trimming pared 5 bases from V and 4 bases from J, leaving 17 bases between. CDR3 length equals 15 residues. The full variable domain, completed using reference TRBV2 and TRBJ1-2, is EPEVTQTPSHQVTQMGQEVILRCVPISNHLYFYWYRQILGQKVEFLVSFYNNEISEKSEIFDDQFSVERPDGSNFTLKIRSTKLEDSAMYFCASSPGTFNSYGYTFGSGTRLTVV.

This chain uses TRBV24-1 with TRBJ1-2; 9 bases agree with TRBD1. CDR1 KGHDR and CDR2 SFDVKD come from the germline V gene. The CDR3 sequence is 15 residues long. After removal of 5 bases from V and 4 bases from J, the junction contained 7 bases not matched to a gene. The chain's CDR3 is CATSARTGDFYGYTF. The CDR3 nucleotides read TGTGCCACCAGTGCCAGGACAGGGGACTTCTATGGCTACACCTTC.

This clonotype was seen many times. This chain links TRBV27 with TRBJ1-4, with 7 bases lining up with TRBD1. There are 14 residues in the CDR3. The germline CDR1 and CDR2 sequences are MNHEY and SMNVEV (reference sequence). With V trimmed by 7 bases and J by 4 bases, 6 bases remained unmatched. CDR3 amino acids: CASKRPGGNEKLFF. As DNA, the CDR3 is TGTGCCAGCAAACGGCCAGGGGGTAATGAAAAACTGTTTTTT. The whole variable domain, remainder taken from reference TRBV27 and TRBJ1-4, is EAQVTQNPRYLITVTGKKLTVTCSQNMNHEYMSWYRQDPGLGLRQIYYSMNVEVTDKGDVPEGYKVSRKEKRNFPLILESPSPNQTSLYFCASKRPGGNEKLFFGSGTQLSVL.

This clonotype was recorded many times. Here the CDR3 DNA reads TGCAGTGCTAGCCAGACTGGCACAGATACGCAGTATTTT. It yields the protein CSASQTGTDTQYF. The chain uses TRBV20-1 and TRBJ2-3; D is unclear. The length of the CDR3 is 13 residues. Trimming removed 3 bases at V and 1 base at J, with 8 bases between. Germline V lookup: CDR1 DFQATT, CDR2 SNEGSKA (reference sequence).

This clonotype was seen at least ten times. CDR3 nucleotides: TGTGCCAGCAGCTTCTTCCTCAGGGTCCACACCGGGGAGCTGTTTTTT. Its protein product is CASSFFLRVHTGELFF. This chain uses TRBV5-5 with TRBJ2-2, with D possibly being TRBD1 (5 bases). The CDR3 sequence is 16 residues long. V was cut by 2 bases and J by 3 bases, with 14 bases left in between. Germline values: CDR1 SGHKS, CDR2 YYEKEE (reference sequence).

The chain couples TRBV19 to TRBJ2-5, with D uncertain. Trimming took 7 bases from V and 4 from J, leaving 10 bases between them. The CDR3 runs 12 residues. CDR1 is LNHDA and CDR2 is SQIVND in the germline V gene (reference sequence). CDR3 sequence reads: CASKGRGETQYF. The CDR3 DNA reads as TGTGCCAGTAAGGGCCGAGGAGAGACCCAGTACTTC. Using reference TRBV19 and TRBJ2-5 for the parts outside the CDR3, the full variable domain is DGGITQSPKYLFRKEGQNVTLSCEQNLNHDAMYWYRQDPGQGLRLIYYSQIVNDFQKGDIAEGYSVSREKKESFPLTVTSAQKNPTAFYLCASKGRGETQYFGPGTRLLVL.

This clonotype was observed many times. The V gene is TRBV12-3 or TRBV12-4, the J gene TRBJ1-4; weak D call: TRBD1 (5 bases). The CDR3 loop spans 17 amino acids. Trimming removed 4 bases at V and 0 bases at J, with 15 bases between. The CDR3 spells CASSSGTVGSTNEKLFF. CDR3 sequence (DNA): TGTGCCAGCAGTTCCGGGACGGTGGGCTCAACTAATGAAAAACTGTTTTTT.

This clonotype was counted at least ten times. V is TRBV11-2 and J is TRBJ1-2; D may be TRBD1 (5 bases). Trimming took off 4 bases at V and 0 bases at J, with 12 bases between the two ends. The CDR3 sequence is 15 residues long. The germline V gene has CDR1 SGHAT and CDR2 FQNNGV. The CDR3 nucleotides read TGTGCCAGCAGCTCAATCGGGGGGACTAACTATGGCTACACCTTC. It is translated as CASSSIGGTNYGYTF.

The chain couples TRBV5-1 to TRBJ1-4; D is unclear. The CDR3 totals 14 residues. Per the germline V gene, CDR1 is SGHRS and CDR2 is YFSETQ. V lost 7 bases and J 4 bases, leaving 14 bases between the germline ends. CDR3 protein: CASSRNSFNEKLFF. CDR3 bases: TGCGCCAGCTCGCGCAACTCCTTTAATGAAAAACTGTTTTTT. Filled out from reference TRBV5-1 and TRBJ1-4, the complete variable domain reads KAGVTQTPRYLIKTRGQQVTLSCSPISGHRSVSWYQQTPGQGLQFLFEYFSETQRNKGNFPGRFSGRQFSNSRSEMNVSTLELGDSALYLCASSRNSFNEKLFFGSGTQLSVL.

With regard to this clonotype: The DNA is omitted, as the CDR3 cannot be located on it reliably, and the CDR3 follows TCRdb's listing. The rearrangement joins TRBV6-1 to TRBJ2-2; the DNA was not compared with TRBD1, the D call given in the table. In germline, CDR1 is MNHNS, CDR2 SASEGT. The CDR3 numbers 21 amino acids, ends counted. Here the CDR3 reads CASSFYICSARRQGAGGELFF.

There are many counts of this clonotype. The chain is built from TRBV10-3 and TRBJ1-5; no reliable D call. There are 13 residues in the CDR3. CDR1 is ENHRY, CDR2 SYGVKD, per germline. Trimming removed 2 bases at V and 6 bases at J, with 8 bases between. CDR3 sequence: CAISEGLAQPQHF. The CDR3 DNA follows: TGTGCCATCAGTGAGGGTTTGGCTCAGCCCCAGCATTTT.

This clonotype has at least ten counts. This chain links TRBV18 with TRBJ1-1, with 7 bases fitting TRBD1. Trimming cost V 5 bases and J 3 bases; bases outside gene matches: 6. The germline CDR1 and CDR2 sequences are KGHSH and LQKENI. The CDR3 is 14 residues long. The CDR3, as DNA: TGTGCCAGCTCAGTCAGACAGGGAGACACTGAAGCTTTCTTT. As protein: CASSVRQGDTEAFF.

This clonotype was detected ten times or more. The chain has TRBV20-1 and TRBJ1-1; D perhaps matches TRBD1 (6 bases). Germline CDR1 is DFQATT and CDR2 is SNEGSKA (reference sequence). With 2 bases removed from V and 7 bases from J, the gap between germline ends came to 14 bases. This CDR3 spans 13 amino acids. Here the CDR3 DNA reads TGCAGTGCTAGACGCAGAGACAGGAATGAAGCTTTCTTT. As protein: CSARRRDRNEAFF.

The rearrangement links TRBV5-5 to TRBJ2-7, with 9 bases identical to TRBD2. The V segment lost 3 bases and the J segment 0 bases; nucleotides outside the gene matches: 4. The germline gives CDR1 SGHKS, CDR2 YYEKEE (reference sequence). The CDR3 runs to 15 residues. The CDR3 DNA follows: TGTGCCAGCAGCTCCTTTAGCGGGGGCTCCTACGAGCAGTACTTC. Translation gives CASSSFSGGSYEQYF.

In this sample, this clonotype turned up many times. The V and J genes are TRBV6-2 or TRBV6-3 and TRBJ2-2, with TRBD1 identical over 7 bases. Germline V CDR1 and CDR2: MNHEY, SVGEGT. CDR3 length: 15 residues. The V and J ends lost 6 bases and 6 bases, in that order; junction bases with no gene match: 10. DNA for the CDR3: TGTGCCAGCAGAAGGACACAGGGGTCCGCCGGGGAGCTGTTTTTT. Residues: CASRRTQGSAGELFF.